This TCR beta chain was obtained from a study of blood T cell repertoires in COVID-19. Study background: In each case, the material was cDNA or gDNA derived from T cells, B-cell-depleted T cells, or PBMCs.

The repertoire was sequenced with immunoSEQ multiplex PCR; TCRdb's copy has only in-frame clones and lacks some. The repertoire includes around 200,000 clones, approximately 83% of them detected once, and about 4.4% sits in the top ten. CDR3 size: 16 residues. J was trimmed by 3 bases and V by 3 bases; bases with no gene match: 10. Germline V CDR1 and CDR2: LNHDA, SQIVND (reference sequence). This clone appeared a single time. The receptor was isolated from a man aged 45-65 years with active or convalescent COVID-19. The specimen was peripheral blood. This chain connects TRBV19 to TRBJ1-2, with 7 bases fitting TRBD1. CDR3 coding DNA: TGTGCCAGTAGTATCTTGAAAGGCCAGGGGGACTATGGCTACACCTTC. Translated: CASSILKGQGDYGYTF.